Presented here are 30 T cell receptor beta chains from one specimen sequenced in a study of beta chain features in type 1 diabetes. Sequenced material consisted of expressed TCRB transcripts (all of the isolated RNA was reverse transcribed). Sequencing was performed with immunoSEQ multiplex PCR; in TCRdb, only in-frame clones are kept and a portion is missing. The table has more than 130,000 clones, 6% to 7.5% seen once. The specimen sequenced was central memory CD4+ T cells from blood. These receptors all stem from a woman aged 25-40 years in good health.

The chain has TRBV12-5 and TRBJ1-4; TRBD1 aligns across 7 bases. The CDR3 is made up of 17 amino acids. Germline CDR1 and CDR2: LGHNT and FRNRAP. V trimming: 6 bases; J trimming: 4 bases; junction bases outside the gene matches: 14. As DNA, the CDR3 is TGTGCTAGTGGCTCACACACAGGGGAGCAGGATAATGAAAAACTGTTTTTT. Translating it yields CASGSHTGEQDNEKLFF.

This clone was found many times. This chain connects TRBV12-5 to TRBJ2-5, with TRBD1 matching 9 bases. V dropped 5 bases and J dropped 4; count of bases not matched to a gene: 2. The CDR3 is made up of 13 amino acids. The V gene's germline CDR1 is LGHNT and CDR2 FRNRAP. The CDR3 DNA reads TGTGCTAGTGGTCTGGGACAGGGAGAGACCCAGTACTTC. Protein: CASGLGQGETQYF.

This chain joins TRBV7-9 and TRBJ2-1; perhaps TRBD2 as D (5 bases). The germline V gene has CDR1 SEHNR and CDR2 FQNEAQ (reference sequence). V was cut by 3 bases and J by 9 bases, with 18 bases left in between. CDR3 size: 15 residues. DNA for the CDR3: TGTGCCAGCAGCTTTGAAGTAGGGAGAACCCCTGAGCAGTTCTTC. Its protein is CASSFEVGRTPEQFF.

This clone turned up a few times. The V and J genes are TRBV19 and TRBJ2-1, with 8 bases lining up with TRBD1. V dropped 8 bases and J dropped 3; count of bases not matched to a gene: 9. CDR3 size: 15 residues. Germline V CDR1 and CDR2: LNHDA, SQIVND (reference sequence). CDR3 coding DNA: TGTGCCAGTCGCGAGAGACAGGGGATCTACAATGAGCAGTTCTTC. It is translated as CASRERQGIYNEQFF.

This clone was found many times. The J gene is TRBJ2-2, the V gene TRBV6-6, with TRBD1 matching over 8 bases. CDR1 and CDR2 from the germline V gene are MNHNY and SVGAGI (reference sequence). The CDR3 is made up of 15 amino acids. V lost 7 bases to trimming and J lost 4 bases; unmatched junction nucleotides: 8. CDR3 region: CASTKPDRATGELFF. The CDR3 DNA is TGTGCCAGCACTAAACCGGACAGGGCCACCGGGGAGCTGTTTTTT.

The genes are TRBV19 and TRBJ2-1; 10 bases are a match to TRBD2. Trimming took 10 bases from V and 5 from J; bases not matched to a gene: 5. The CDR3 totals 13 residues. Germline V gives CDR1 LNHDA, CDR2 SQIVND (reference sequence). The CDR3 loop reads CATAGLADNEQFF. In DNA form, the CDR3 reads TGTGCCACCGCCGGACTAGCGGACAATGAGCAGTTCTTC.

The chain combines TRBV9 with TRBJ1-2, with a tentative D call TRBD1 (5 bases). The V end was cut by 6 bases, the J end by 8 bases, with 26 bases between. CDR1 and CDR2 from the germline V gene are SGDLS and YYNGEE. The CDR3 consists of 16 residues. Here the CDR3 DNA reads TGTGCCAGCACCACATCCTTAACGACAGCAACGGAGGGCTACACCTTC. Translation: CASTTSLTTATEGYTF.

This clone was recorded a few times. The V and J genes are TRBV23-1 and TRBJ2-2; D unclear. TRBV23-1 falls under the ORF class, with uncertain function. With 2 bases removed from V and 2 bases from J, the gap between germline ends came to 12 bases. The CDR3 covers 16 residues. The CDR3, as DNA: TGCGCCAGCAGTCAAACCTCCGGTAAAAACACCGGGGAGCTGTTTTTT. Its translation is CASSQTSGKNTGELFF.

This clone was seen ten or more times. CDR3 nucleotides: TGTGCCAGCAGCTCCGGTTTGTCTGGGGCCAACGTCCTGACTTTC. It specifies CASSSGLSGANVLTF. This chain links TRBV2 with TRBJ2-6, with D unresolved. Deletions cut 6 bases from V and 1 base from J, with 10 bases between. The CDR3 loop spans 15 amino acids. Looked up from germline, CDR1 is SNHLY and CDR2 is FYNNEI.

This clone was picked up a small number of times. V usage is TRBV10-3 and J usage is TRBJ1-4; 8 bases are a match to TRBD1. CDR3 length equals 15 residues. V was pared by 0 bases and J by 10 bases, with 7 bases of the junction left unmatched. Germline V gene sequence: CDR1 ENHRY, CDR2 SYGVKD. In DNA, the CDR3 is TGTGCCATCAGTGAGTCCACAGGGGGATCGGGAAAACTGTTTTTT. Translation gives CAISESTGGSGKLFF.

In nucleotides, the CDR3 is TGTGCCAGCAACCCGGACAGGGCCACTGAAGCTTTCTTT. Amino acid sequence: CASNPDRATEAFF. The chain links TRBV7-9 to TRBJ1-1, with 8 positions matching TRBD1. With 7 bases clipped from V and 4 bases from J, the junction kept 5 bases outside the gene matches. The CDR3 is made up of 13 amino acids. Germline V lookup: CDR1 SEHNR, CDR2 FQNEAQ (reference sequence).

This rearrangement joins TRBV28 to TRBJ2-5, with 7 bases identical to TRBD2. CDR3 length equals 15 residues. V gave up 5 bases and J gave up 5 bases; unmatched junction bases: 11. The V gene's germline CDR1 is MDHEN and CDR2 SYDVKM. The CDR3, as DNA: TGTGCCAGCAGTCCGTATGGGGAGGGCCGGGAGACCCAGTACTTC. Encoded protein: CASSPYGEGRETQYF.

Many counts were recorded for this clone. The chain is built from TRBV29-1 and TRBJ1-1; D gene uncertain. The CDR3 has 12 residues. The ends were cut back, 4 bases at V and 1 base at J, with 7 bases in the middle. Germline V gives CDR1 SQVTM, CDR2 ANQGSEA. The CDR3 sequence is CSVVWQNTEAFF. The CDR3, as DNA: TGCAGCGTTGTATGGCAGAACACTGAAGCTTTCTTT.

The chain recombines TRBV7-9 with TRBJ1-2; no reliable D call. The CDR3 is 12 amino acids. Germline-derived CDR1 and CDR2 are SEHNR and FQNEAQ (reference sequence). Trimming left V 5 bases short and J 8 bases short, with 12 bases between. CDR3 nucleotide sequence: TGTGCCAGCAGCGCCCAGCGGTACGGCTACACCTTC. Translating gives CASSAQRYGYTF. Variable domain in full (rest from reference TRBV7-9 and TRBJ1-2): DTGVSQNPRHKITKRGQNVTFRCDPISEHNRLYWYRQTLGQGPEFLTYFQNEAQLEKSRLLSDRFSAERPKGSFSTLEIQRTEQGDSAMYLCASSAQRYGYTFGSGTRLTVV.

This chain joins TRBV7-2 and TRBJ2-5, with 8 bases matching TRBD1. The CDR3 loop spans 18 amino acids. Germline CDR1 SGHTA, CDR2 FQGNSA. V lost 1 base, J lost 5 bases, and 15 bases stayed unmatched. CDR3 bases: TGTGCCAGCAGCTTAGGGGAGTTAGGACAGGGATTGTTGGAGACCCAGTACTTC. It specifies CASSLGELGQGLLETQYF.

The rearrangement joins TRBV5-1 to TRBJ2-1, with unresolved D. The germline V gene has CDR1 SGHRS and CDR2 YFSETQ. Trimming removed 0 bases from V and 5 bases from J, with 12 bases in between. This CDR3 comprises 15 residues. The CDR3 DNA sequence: TGCGCCAGCAGCTTGGCTGCAGTCCCCAACAATGAGCAGTTCTTC. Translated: CASSLAAVPNNEQFF.

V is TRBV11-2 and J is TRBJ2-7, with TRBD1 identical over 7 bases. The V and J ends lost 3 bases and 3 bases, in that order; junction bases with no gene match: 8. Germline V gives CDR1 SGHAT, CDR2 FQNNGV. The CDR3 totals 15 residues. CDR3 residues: CASSFSSTGRYEQYF. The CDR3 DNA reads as TGTGCCAGCAGCTTTTCCTCGACAGGGCGCTACGAGCAGTACTTC. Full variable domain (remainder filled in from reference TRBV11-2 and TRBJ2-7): EAGVAQSPRYKIIEKRQSVAFWCNPISGHATLYWYQQILGQGPKLLIQFQNNGVVDDSQLPKDRFSAERLKGVDSTLKIQPAKLEDSAVYLCASSFSSTGRYEQYFGPGTRLTVT.

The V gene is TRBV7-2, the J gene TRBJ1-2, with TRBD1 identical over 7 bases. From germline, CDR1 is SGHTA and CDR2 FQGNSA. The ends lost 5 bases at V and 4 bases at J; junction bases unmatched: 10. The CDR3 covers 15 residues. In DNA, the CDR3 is TGTGCCAGCAGCCCGACAAGACAGGGCGCCTATGGCTACACCTTC. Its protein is CASSPTRQGAYGYTF.

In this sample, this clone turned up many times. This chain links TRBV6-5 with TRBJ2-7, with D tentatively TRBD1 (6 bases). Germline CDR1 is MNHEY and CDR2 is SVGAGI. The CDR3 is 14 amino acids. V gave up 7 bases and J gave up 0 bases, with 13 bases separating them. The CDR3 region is CASNKPTGSYEQYF. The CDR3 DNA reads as TGTGCCAGCAACAAACCGACAGGCTCCTACGAGCAGTACTTC.

The CDR3 DNA reads as TGTGCCAGCAGCGAGGGTTGGTACGAGCAGTACTTC. This sequence encodes CASSEGWYEQYF. The V gene is TRBV14, the J gene TRBJ2-7; D is possibly TRBD2 (5 bases). Germline CDR1 and CDR2: SGHDN and FVKESK. Trimming left V 5 bases short and J 4 bases short, with 9 bases between. The CDR3 totals 12 residues.

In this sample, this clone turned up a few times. CDR3 protein: CASSFGIGLGVTDTQYF. CDR3 DNA sequence: TGTGCCAGCAGCTTTGGGATTGGACTAGGGGTCACAGATACGCAGTATTTT. V is TRBV7-2 and J is TRBJ2-3, with 7 bases matching TRBD2. V was pared by 3 bases and J by 2 bases, with 11 bases of the junction left unmatched. This CDR3 has 17 residues. Germline-derived CDR1 and CDR2 are SGHTA and FQGNSA.

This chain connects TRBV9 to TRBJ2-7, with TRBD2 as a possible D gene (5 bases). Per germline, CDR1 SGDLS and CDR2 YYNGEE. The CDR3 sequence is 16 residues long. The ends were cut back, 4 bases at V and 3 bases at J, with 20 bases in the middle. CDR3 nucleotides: TGTGCCAGCAGCCCCGAAGAGGGCTTATCGGTCTACGAGCAGTACTTC. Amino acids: CASSPEEGLSVYEQYF.

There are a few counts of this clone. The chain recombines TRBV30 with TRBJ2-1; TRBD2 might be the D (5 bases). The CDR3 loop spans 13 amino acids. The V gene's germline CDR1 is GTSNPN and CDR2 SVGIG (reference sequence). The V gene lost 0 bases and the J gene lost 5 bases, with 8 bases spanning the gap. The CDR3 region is CAWSVRGNNEQFF. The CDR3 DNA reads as TGTGCCTGGAGTGTCCGGGGTAACAATGAGCAGTTCTTC.

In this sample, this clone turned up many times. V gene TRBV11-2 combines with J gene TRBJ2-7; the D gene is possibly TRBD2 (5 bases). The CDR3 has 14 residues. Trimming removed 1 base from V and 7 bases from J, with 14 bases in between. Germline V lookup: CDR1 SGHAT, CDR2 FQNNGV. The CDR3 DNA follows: TGTGCCAGCAGCTTAGGACTAAGCGACTCGGAGCAGTACTTC. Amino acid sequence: CASSLGLSDSEQYF.

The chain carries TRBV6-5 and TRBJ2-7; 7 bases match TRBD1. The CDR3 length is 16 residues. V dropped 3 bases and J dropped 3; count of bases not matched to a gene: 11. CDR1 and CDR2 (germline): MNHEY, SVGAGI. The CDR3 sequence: CASSYKLGGRFYEQYF. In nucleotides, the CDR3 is TGTGCCAGCAGTTATAAGTTAGGGGGCCGATTCTACGAGCAGTACTTC.

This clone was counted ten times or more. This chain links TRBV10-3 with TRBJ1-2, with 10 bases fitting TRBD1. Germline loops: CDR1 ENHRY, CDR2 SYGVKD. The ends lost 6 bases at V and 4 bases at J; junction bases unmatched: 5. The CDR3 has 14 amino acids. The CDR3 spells CAISPGQGPYGYTF. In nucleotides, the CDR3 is TGTGCCATCAGCCCGGGACAGGGGCCCTATGGCTACACCTTC.

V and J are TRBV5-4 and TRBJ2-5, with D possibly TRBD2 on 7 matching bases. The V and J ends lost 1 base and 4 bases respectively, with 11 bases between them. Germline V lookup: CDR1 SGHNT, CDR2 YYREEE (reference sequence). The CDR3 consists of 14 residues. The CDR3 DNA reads TGTGCCAGCAGCTTGCCGGGGGGCGGAGAGACCCAGTACTTC. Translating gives CASSLPGGGETQYF. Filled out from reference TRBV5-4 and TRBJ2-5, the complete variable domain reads ETGVTQSPTHLIKTRGQQVTLRCSSQSGHNTVSWYQQALGQGPQFIFQYYREEENGRGNFPPRFSGLQFPNYSSELNVNALELDDSALYLCASSLPGGGETQYFGPGTRLLVL.

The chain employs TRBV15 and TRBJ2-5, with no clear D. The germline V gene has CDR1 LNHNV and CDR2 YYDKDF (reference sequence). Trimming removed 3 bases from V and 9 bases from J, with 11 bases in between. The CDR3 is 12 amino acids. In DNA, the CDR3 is TGTGCCACCAGCAGGCCCTCCCAGTCCCAGTACTTC. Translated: CATSRPSQSQYF.

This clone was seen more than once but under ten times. The CDR3, as DNA: TGTGCCAGCTCACTCGTATCCACAGATACGCAGTATTTT. Translation: CASSLVSTDTQYF. The chain has TRBV18 and TRBJ2-3; D is ambiguous. The ends were cut back, 4 bases at V and 2 bases at J, with 7 bases in the middle. Germline V CDR1 and CDR2: KGHSH, LQKENI. The CDR3 covers 13 residues.

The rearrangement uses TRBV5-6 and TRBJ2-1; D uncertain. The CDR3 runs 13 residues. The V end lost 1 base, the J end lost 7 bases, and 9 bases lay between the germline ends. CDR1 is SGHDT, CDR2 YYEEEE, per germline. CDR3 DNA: TGTGCCAGCAGCTTGTACAGTGTTAATGAGCAGTTCTTC. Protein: CASSLYSVNEQFF.